The sequence of this T cell receptor (beta chain) was determined in a study of glioma-infiltrating T cells after dendritic cell vaccination. TCRdb's copy holds only in-frame clones and misses some; the assay was immunoSEQ multiplex PCR. The top ten clones hold around 14% of a sample with 50,000 to 60,000 clones, around 83% of them seen once. Time point here: after dendritic cell vaccination, including at tumor progression/relapse. The sequenced sample was blood, obtained after dendritic cell vaccination. The source is a human donor with glioblastoma.

CDR3 DNA sequence: TGTGCCAGCAGCGTAGTGTGGGGGGGGTACAATGAGCAGTTCTTC. Translation: CASSVVWGGYNEQFF. This rearrangement joins TRBV9 to TRBJ2-1, with 7 bases fitting TRBD2. Per the germline V gene, CDR1 is SGDLS and CDR2 is YYNGEE. The CDR3 is made up of 15 amino acids. V shed 0 bases and J 4 bases; nucleotides not matched to a gene: 4.